This entry concerns a single T cell receptor (beta chain). The data are from a study of glioma-infiltrating T cells after dendritic cell vaccination. At the level of the study: Dendritic cell vaccination trial patients had either newly diagnosed or recurrent glioblastoma. Dendritic cell vaccine was injected intradermally three times, biweekly.

Primers: 60 V beta forward and 13 J beta reverse. Assay used: immunoSEQ multiplex PCR; TCRdb lists only in-frame clones, some missing. This sample has fewer than 85,000 clones, with roughly 84% found just once. This CDR3 region has 12 residues. Deletions cut 5 bases from V and 5 bases from J, with 7 bases between. Germline V gene data show CDR1 as ENHRY and CDR2 as SYGVKD. Time point denoted: after dendritic cell vaccination, including at tumor progression/relapse. Selection required adequate fresh-frozen tumor tissue plus more than two years' survival data. The rearrangement links TRBV10-3 to TRBJ2-1; perhaps TRBD1 as D (5 bases). The clonotype originates from a human donor with glioblastoma. The sample consisted of blood, taken after dendritic cell vaccination. The CDR3 DNA follows: TGTGCCATCAGTCGCAGGGACAATGAGCAGTTCTTC. Its translation: CAISRRDNEQFF.